Shown below are 22 T cell receptor beta chains from a single sample sequenced in a study of early T cells in non-severe SARS-CoV-2 infection (dated by TCRdb to about 2021). Libraries were constructed by 5' RACE. Sequencing was performed on a NextSeq 500. In-frame beta chains were kept once TCRdb had trimmed the public reads at Q25 with fastp and called clones with MiXCR. Identical CDR3 protein sequences are pooled into one entry, listed with their most common genes and DNA. In all, the sample holds approximately 56,000 distinct CDR3 sequences, and approximately 10% of those were seen once. The top ten constitute about 13% of the sample. The sample taken for sequencing was whole blood. The receptor set was obtained from an adult who was a healthcare worker with PCR-confirmed SARS-CoV-2 infection or an uninfected control (not recorded which).

The table lists this clonotype with many counts. This chain links TRBV2 with TRBJ2-3; 10 nucleotides align to TRBD2. Germline loops: CDR1 SNHLY, CDR2 FYNNEI. Trimming at V came to 6 bases and at J to 1 base, leaving 1 base not matched to a gene. The CDR3 spans 14 residues. The CDR3 loop is CASRGLAGTDTQYF. In DNA, the CDR3 is TGTGCCAGCAGAGGACTAGCGGGCACAGATACGCAGTATTTT. Supplemented by reference TRBV2 and TRBJ2-3, the full variable domain reads EPEVTQTPSHQVTQMGQEVILRCVPISNHLYFYWYRQILGQKVEFLVSFYNNEISEKSEIFDDQFSVERPDGSNFTLKIRSTKLEDSAMYFCASRGLAGTDTQYFGPGTRLTVL.

The V call is TRBV27, the J call TRBJ2-1, with no clear D. Trimming stripped 9 bases from V and 0 bases from J, with 12 bases between. Germline-derived CDR1 and CDR2 are MNHEY and SMNVEV (reference sequence). This CDR3 has 14 amino acids. CDR3 region: CASRKELSYNEQFF. The CDR3 bases are TGTGCCAGTAGGAAAGAACTCTCCTACAATGAGCAGTTCTTC.

This clonotype was recorded a few times. This chain links TRBV5-8 with TRBJ2-3; TRBD2 agrees at 9 bases. CDR3 length equals 19 residues. From germline, CDR1 is SGHTS and CDR2 YDEGEE. Germline trimming cut 0 bases from V and 4 bases from J; bases unmatched to any gene: 15. This CDR3 is CASSLAVLFGGLAADTQYF. CDR3 DNA: TGTGCCAGCAGCTTGGCGGTCCTCTTTGGGGGACTAGCAGCAGATACGCAGTATTTT.

V is TRBV7-2 and J is TRBJ2-5; the D is unclear. Germline V CDR1 and CDR2: SGHTA, FQGNSA. The CDR3 contains 11 residues. Between the trimmed V and J ends, which lost 4 bases and 7 bases, there was a span of 7 bases. Here the CDR3 reads CASSSAGTQYF. For the CDR3, the DNA is TGTGCCAGCAGCTCCGCAGGGACCCAGTACTTC. The full variable domain, with the rest looked up from reference TRBV7-2 and TRBJ2-5, is GAGVSQSPSNKVTEKGKDVELRCDPISGHTALYWYRQSLGQGLEFLIYFQGNSAPDKSGLPSDRFSAERTGGSVSTLTIQRTQQEDSAVYLCASSSAGTQYFGPGTRLLVL.

CDR3 loop: CASSLSEENEKLFF. CDR3 sequence (DNA): TGTGCCAGCAGCTTATCAGAGGAAAATGAAAAACTGTTTTTT. The J gene is TRBJ1-4, the V gene TRBV7-9; D not certain. Germline V gene sequence: CDR1 SEHNR, CDR2 FQNEAQ (reference sequence). V was cut by 2 bases and J by 5 bases, with 9 bases left in between. CDR3 length: 14 amino acids.

The chain is built from TRBV6-5 and TRBJ2-1, with 7 nucleotides matching TRBD1. This CDR3 is built from 15 residues. V lost 5 bases, J lost 2 bases, and 6 bases stayed unmatched. The germline V gene encodes CDR1 MNHEY and CDR2 SVGAGI. CDR3 in DNA: TGTGCCAGCAGTCCCCGACAGGGAGCCTACAATGAGCAGTTCTTC. Translating gives CASSPRQGAYNEQFF.

This clonotype was seen repeatedly, ten times or more. V gene TRBV7-2 combines with J gene TRBJ1-5, with D maybe TRBD1 (6 bases). V lost 3 bases and J 4 bases, leaving 13 bases between the germline ends. Germline V lookup: CDR1 SGHTA, CDR2 FQGNSA. The CDR3 consists of 15 residues. CDR3 in amino acids: CASSFNPGANQPQHF. As DNA, the CDR3 is TGTGCCAGCAGCTTTAACCCGGGGGCAAATCAGCCCCAGCATTTT.

There are many counts of this clonotype. The genes are TRBV29-1 and TRBJ2-1; D might be TRBD2 (5 bases). The CDR3 sequence is 14 residues long. Germline V gene sequence: CDR1 SQVTM, CDR2 ANQGSEA. Trimming left V 8 bases short and J 0 bases short, with 14 bases between. This chain's CDR3 is CSYQDSSSYNEQFF. Here the CDR3 DNA reads TGCAGCTATCAGGACTCAAGCTCCTACAATGAGCAGTTCTTC.

This clonotype was observed a few times. V gene TRBV2 combines with J gene TRBJ2-6; D is perhaps TRBD2 (5 bases). V was clipped by 3 bases and J by 2 bases, with 17 bases between them. In germline, CDR1 is SNHLY, CDR2 FYNNEI. CDR3 length: 18 amino acids. The CDR3 is CASSDLGSGKAGANVLTF. In DNA form, the CDR3 reads TGTGCCAGCAGTGATTTGGGGAGCGGAAAAGCTGGGGCCAACGTCCTGACTTTC.

Many counts were recorded for this clonotype. The chain links TRBV7-9 to TRBJ2-5, with D perhaps TRBD2 (5 bases). The CDR3 loop spans 14 amino acids. Germline V gene data show CDR1 as SEHNR and CDR2 as FQNEAQ (reference sequence). The V and J ends lost 2 bases and 1 base respectively, with 8 bases between them. CDR3 DNA: TGTGCCAGCAGCTTACGGGGTACCCAAGAGACCCAGTACTTC. The encoded protein is CASSLRGTQETQYF.

At least ten counts were recorded for this clonotype. The rearrangement joins TRBV5-1 to TRBJ2-5; TRBD1 is a possible D gene (6 bases). CDR1 and CDR2 (germline): SGHRS, YFSETQ. V lost 1 base and J 2 bases, leaving 12 bases between the germline ends. This CDR3 spans 15 amino acids. DNA for the CDR3: TGCGCCAGCAGCTTGATTGCAGGGGCACAAGAGACCCAGTACTTC. It translates to CASSLIAGAQETQYF.

The chain combines TRBV27 with TRBJ2-4, with D possibly being TRBD1 (6 bases). Germline-derived CDR1 and CDR2 are MNHEY and SMNVEV (reference sequence). V was shortened by 6 bases and J by 0 bases, with 15 bases between the two germline ends. The CDR3 length is 16 residues. Written as DNA, the CDR3 is TGTGCCAGCAGCCTCAGGGGTCCAACAGCCAAAAACATTCAGTACTTC. It specifies CASSLRGPTAKNIQYF.

The sample holds a few counts of this clonotype. The rearrangement joins TRBV29-1 to TRBJ2-5; TRBD2 matches 9 bases. CDR3 length: 15 residues. Germline CDR1 and CDR2: SQVTM and ANQGSEA. The junction had 9 bases not matched to a gene; V was cut back by 5 bases and J by 2 bases. CDR3 DNA sequence: TGCAGCGTTTCCCGGGCTAGCGGGATACAAGAGACCCAGTACTTC. As protein: CSVSRASGIQETQYF.

In its sample, this clonotype was seen a few times. CDR3 nucleotides: TGTGCCAGCAGTTTACCAGGGGGTAATCAGCCCCAGCATTTT. Translation gives CASSLPGGNQPQHF. The chain joins TRBV28 to TRBJ1-5; 7 bases fit TRBD1. Unmatched junction bases numbered 2, after V lost 2 bases and J lost 4 bases. From germline, CDR1 is MDHEN and CDR2 SYDVKM. The CDR3 is 14 residues long.

This clonotype came up many times. The chain is built from TRBV6-6 and TRBJ2-1; D might be TRBD1 (7 bases). The V and J ends lost 10 bases and 10 bases respectively, with 11 bases between them. Germline CDR1 is MNHNY and CDR2 is SVGAGI (reference sequence). The CDR3 has 10 amino acids. The CDR3 protein is CATGGNEQFF. The CDR3 DNA follows: TGTGCCACAGGGGGGAACGAGCAGTTCTTC.

By share, this clonotype counts as medium-sized. The CDR3, as DNA: TGCAGCGTTGAGCTAGCGGGCAACGAGCAGTACTTC. Translating it yields CSVELAGNEQYF. The chain couples TRBV29-1 to TRBJ2-7; TRBD2 aligns across 8 bases. The germline V gene has CDR1 SQVTM and CDR2 ANQGSEA. J was trimmed by 5 bases and V by 3 bases; bases with no gene match: 3. This CDR3 comprises 12 residues.

This clonotype was counted once. Since a much larger clone is just one base distant, this may be a read error. The V gene is TRBV19, the J gene TRBJ2-1; D is perhaps TRBD1 or TRBD2 (7 bases each). With 10 bases removed from V and 6 bases from J, the gap between germline ends came to 22 bases. The CDR3 extends over 15 amino acids. In germline, CDR1 is LNHDA, CDR2 SQIVND (reference sequence). DNA of the CDR3: TGTGCCAACAAGGCACAGGGGCGCGGGGGCAATGAGCAGTTCTTC. Translated: CANKAQGRGGNEQFF.

This sequence joins TRBV10-3 and TRBJ2-3; 10 bases fit TRBD2. The CDR3 contains 17 residues. V gave up 0 bases and J gave up 4 bases; unmatched junction bases: 7. Germline V gene lookup returns CDR1 ENHRY and CDR2 SYGVKD. In nucleotides, the CDR3 is TGTGCCATCAGTGAGTCGGTACTAGCGGGGAATCCAGATACGCAGTATTTT. Translating it yields CAISESVLAGNPDTQYF.

The chain employs TRBV24-1 and TRBJ2-1, with 8 nucleotides matching TRBD2. J lost 7 bases, V lost 7 bases, and 8 bases had no gene match. This CDR3 is built from 14 residues. The germline gives CDR1 KGHDR, CDR2 SFDVKD. The CDR3 protein is CATSAGLVRNEQFF. CDR3 sequence (DNA): TGTGCCACCAGCGCGGGACTAGTTAGGAATGAGCAGTTCTTC.

There are many counts of this clonotype. This rearrangement joins TRBV9 to TRBJ2-5, with 9 bases aligning to TRBD2. This CDR3 region has 16 residues. The germline V gene encodes CDR1 SGDLS and CDR2 YYNGEE. The ends lost 3 bases at V and 0 bases at J; junction bases unmatched: 6. The CDR3 nucleotides read TGTGCCAGCAGCGCCACAAGCGGGGGGCACCAAGAGACCCAGTACTTC. Its translation: CASSATSGGHQETQYF.

This clonotype was detected ten times or more. The chain joins TRBV19 to TRBJ2-3, with 10 bases matching TRBD2. The CDR3 sequence is 16 residues long. The V and J ends lost 3 bases and 5 bases, in that order; junction bases with no gene match: 8. Per the germline V gene, CDR1 is LNHDA and CDR2 is SQIVND (reference sequence). This CDR3 is CASSIGSGGDGDTQYF. For the CDR3, the DNA is TGTGCCAGTAGTATCGGAAGCGGGGGGGACGGAGATACGCAGTATTTT.

This clonotype was counted at least ten times. V usage is TRBV12-3 or TRBV12-4 and J usage is TRBJ1-2, with D unresolved. CDR3 length equals 16 residues. V was pared by 3 bases and J by 8 bases, with 22 bases between. The CDR3 nucleotides read TGTGCCAGCAGTTTCTTGAACCTATTAGATTTTGAAGGCTACACCTTC. It is translated as CASSFLNLLDFEGYTF.